The clone carrying this T cell receptor beta chain was counted many times. Its specificity is not known. The data belong to a study of regulatory T cells in long-lasting Graves disease. CDR1 is MNHEY and CDR2 is SMNVEV in the germline V gene (reference sequence). The CDR3 has 15 residues. Between the trimmed V and J ends, which lost 7 bases and 8 bases, there was a span of 21 bases. Study-level findings and limits: Shared public clonotypes totalled 2,741 in persistent patients, compared with approximately 970 in new patients. Favoring TRBV28, TRBJ1-2 and TRBJ2-5 was a feature seen in persistent disease.

Described time point: newly diagnosed GD, antithyroid drugs for less than 3 months. PBMCs provided the RNA from which the TCR library was made. CDR3 regions were amplified by Arm-PCR using iRepertoire HTBI primers to build TCR beta libraries. One entry per CDR3 protein, called by TCRdb with MiXCR from the multiplex PCR reads. The table shows hundreds of thousands of distinct CDR3 sequences, with about 16% occurring only once. The same specimen was also included in a second study, on T cells in Graves' hyperthyroidism and ophthalmopathy. That report adds: Expanded thyroid clonotypes (above 0.001) were mostly also found in blood.

The sequence was obtained from a woman aged 40-60 years with Graves disease. The V and J genes are TRBV27 and TRBJ2-1, with unresolved D. The sample here was peripheral blood mononuclear cells (PBMCs), taken at new diagnosis, from a patient treated with antithyroid drugs. CDR3 region: CASTESPTVQHEQFF. For the CDR3, the DNA is TGTGCCAGCACCGAAAGTCCGACCGTGCAGCATGAGCAGTTCTTC.